Below are 28 T cell receptor beta chains sequenced from a single sample in a study of blood T cell repertoires in COVID-19. Method: immunoSEQ multiplex PCR; TCRdb's copy keeps in-frame clones and lacks some. The data show roughly 130,000 clones, with 60% to 85% seen just once and roughly 15% held by the top ten. Specimen: peripheral blood. Receptor source: a man aged 50 to 60 with acute or convalescent COVID-19.

The V gene is TRBV6-6, the J gene TRBJ1-3, with D tentatively TRBD1 (6 bases). Between the trimmed V and J ends, which lost 5 bases and 4 bases, there was a span of 21 bases. The CDR3 runs 17 residues. The germline CDR1 and CDR2 sequences are MNHNY and SVGAGI (reference sequence). CDR3 in amino acids: CASSRNQGPSGGNTIYF. DNA of the CDR3: TGTGCCAGCAGTCGCAACCAGGGGCCGTCGGGAGGAAACACCATATATTTT.

V usage is TRBV15 and J usage is TRBJ2-5; 10 bases match TRBD1. CDR3 length: 18 residues. Germline V gene sequence: CDR1 LNHNV, CDR2 YYDKDF (reference sequence). Unmatched junction bases numbered 13, after V lost 2 bases and J lost 4 bases. As DNA, the CDR3 is TGTGCCACCAGCAGAATTAAGGGACAGGGGAGGTCGTTAGAGACCCAGTACTTC. Its protein is CATSRIKGQGRSLETQYF.

V gene TRBV3-1 (or the pseudogene TRBV3-2) combines with J gene TRBJ2-5; 10 nucleotides agree with TRBD1. The CDR3 totals 15 residues. The V gene's germline CDR1 is LGHDT and CDR2 YNNKEL (reference sequence). V dropped 4 bases and J dropped 5; count of bases not matched to a gene: 7. The CDR3 region is CASSRGQGLGETQYF. DNA for the CDR3: TGTGCCAGCAGCCGGGGACAGGGGTTGGGGGAGACCCAGTACTTC.

The CDR3 DNA reads TGCGCCAGCAGCGCGGGACGAAGCACCGGGGAGCTGTTTTTT. Amino acid sequence: CASSAGRSTGELFF. The rearrangement links TRBV5-1 to TRBJ2-2; a possible D gene is TRBD2 (6 bases). CDR1 SGHRS and CDR2 YFSETQ come from the germline V gene. The CDR3 length is 14 residues. With 4 bases removed from V and 4 bases from J, the gap between germline ends came to 11 bases.

The chain joins TRBV6-5 to TRBJ1-6, with D possibly TRBD1 on 5 matching bases. CDR1 is MNHEY and CDR2 is SVGAGI in the germline V gene. The CDR3 covers 14 residues. The ends were cut back, 10 bases at V and 0 bases at J, with 10 bases in the middle. This chain's CDR3 is CAIRQSSYNSPLHF. CDR3 nucleotide sequence: TGTGCCATCAGACAGAGCTCCTATAATTCACCCCTCCACTTT.

As concerns this clone: The identical CDR3 is also encoded by other nucleotide sequences in the sample. The chain has TRBV5-6 and TRBJ1-4, with 9 nucleotides matching TRBD1. This CDR3 is built from 15 residues. In germline, CDR1 is SGHDT, CDR2 YYEEEE. Losses at the gene ends were 0 bases for V and 7 bases for J; bases not matched to a gene: 4. Here the CDR3 DNA reads TGTGCCAGCAGCTTGGGCGGGACAGGGTCTGAAAAACTGTTTTTT. Its protein is CASSLGGTGSEKLFF.

This clone has only one observation. The rearrangement links TRBV29-1 to TRBJ2-7; the match to TRBD1 covers 8 bases. Germline V lookup: CDR1 SQVTM, CDR2 ANQGSEA. The CDR3 length is 12 residues. With V trimmed by 6 bases and J by 2 bases, 3 bases remained unmatched. Here the CDR3 reads CSVGQGTYEQYF. For the CDR3, the DNA is TGCAGCGTAGGACAGGGAACCTACGAGCAGTACTTC.

The V call is TRBV3-1 (or the pseudogene TRBV3-2), the J call TRBJ1-5; tentative D call: TRBD1 (5 bases). The CDR3 sequence is 14 residues long. The V gene lost 3 bases and the J gene lost 7 bases, with 13 bases spanning the gap. The germline CDR1 and CDR2 sequences are LGHDT and YNNKEL (reference sequence). CDR3 in amino acids: CASSHSGGGQPQHF. In DNA form, the CDR3 reads TGTGCCAGCAGCCACTCGGGTGGGGGGCAGCCCCAGCATTTT.

The V call is TRBV11-2, the J call TRBJ2-1; tentative D call: TRBD2 (6 bases). The CDR3 extends over 14 amino acids. Germline loops: CDR1 SGHAT, CDR2 FQNNGV. V gave up 5 bases and J gave up 3 bases, with 11 bases separating them. This chain's CDR3 is CASSPRGNYNEQFF. The CDR3 DNA follows: TGTGCCAGCAGCCCTCGGGGGAACTACAATGAGCAGTTCTTC.

The rearrangement uses TRBV6-5 and TRBJ1-2; 7 nucleotides line up with TRBD1. The germline V gene has CDR1 MNHEY and CDR2 SVGAGI. V shed 8 bases and J 6 bases; nucleotides not matched to a gene: 9. The CDR3 runs 13 residues. CDR3 amino acids: CASRYLQGNGYTF. Written as DNA, the CDR3 is TGTGCCAGCCGCTACCTACAGGGGAATGGCTACACCTTC.

The V call is TRBV10-3, the J call TRBJ2-1; TRBD1 aligns across 7 bases. After removal of 4 bases from V and 2 bases from J, the junction contained 26 bases not matched to a gene. Germline values: CDR1 ENHRY, CDR2 SYGVKD. This CDR3 has 22 residues. CDR3 in DNA: TGTGCCATCAGTGCGAACTCTCCAAGACAGGGTTCGGGGAAAAGTCCCTACAATGAGCAGTTCTTC. As protein: CAISANSPRQGSGKSPYNEQFF.

This chain connects TRBV12-3 or TRBV12-4 to TRBJ2-7; D may be TRBD1 (5 bases). Trimming left V 3 bases short and J 4 bases short, with 10 bases between. The CDR3 extends over 13 amino acids. This CDR3 reads CASSLQGMYEQYV. The DNA for the CDR3 is TGTGCCAGCAGTTTGCAGGGTATGTACGAGCAGTACGTC.

This chain links TRBV6-5 with TRBJ2-3; TRBD1 agrees at 11 bases. Germline-derived CDR1 and CDR2 are MNHEY and SVGAGI. This CDR3 spans 15 amino acids. The V and J ends lost 6 bases and 1 base, in that order; junction bases with no gene match: 3. The CDR3: CASSGQGAGTDTQYF. Written as DNA, the CDR3 is TGTGCCAGCAGCGGACAGGGGGCTGGCACAGATACGCAGTATTTT.

The chain combines TRBV9 with TRBJ1-2; 9 bases agree with TRBD1. Germline loops: CDR1 SGDLS, CDR2 YYNGEE. This CDR3 is built from 16 residues. J gave up 5 bases and V 3 bases, and 11 bases lay outside the gene matches. The CDR3 here is CASSATRTGARYGYTF. CDR3 sequence (DNA): TGTGCCAGCAGCGCGACCCGGACAGGGGCTCGGTATGGCTACACCTTC.

This clone was observed a handful of times. This chain uses TRBV5-1 with TRBJ1-2; 9 bases match TRBD1. J was trimmed by 8 bases and V by 5 bases; bases with no gene match: 10. The length of the CDR3 is 14 residues. Germline CDR1 and CDR2: SGHRS and YFSETQ. CDR3 loop: CASSFQQGADGYTF. CDR3 sequence (DNA): TGCGCCAGCAGTTTCCAACAGGGGGCAGACGGCTACACCTTC.

The chain links TRBV21-1 to TRBJ2-3; TRBD2, the table's D call, was not compared with the DNA. TRBV21-1 corresponds to a pseudogene. The CDR3 has 17 amino acids. CDR3 protein: CASSKGIRGAAGDTQYF. In nucleotides, the CDR3 is TGTGCCAGCAGCAAAGGGATTCGGGGGGCTGCGGGGGATACGCAGTATTTT.

The chain links TRBV5-1 to TRBJ1-1, with D unclear. Germline CDR1 reads SGHRS; CDR2 reads YFSETQ. The CDR3 loop spans 14 amino acids. Trimming removed 0 bases at V and 3 bases at J, with 9 bases between. CDR3 in DNA: TGCGCCAGCAGCTTGGTTTACGGGGACACTGAAGCTTTCTTT. Translating gives CASSLVYGDTEAFF.

The V and J genes are TRBV6-1 and TRBJ2-7; a possible D gene is TRBD1 (5 bases). The V end was cut by 3 bases, the J end by 6 bases, with 12 bases between. The germline V gene has CDR1 MNHNS and CDR2 SASEGT. The CDR3 runs to 13 residues. CDR3 loop: CASSDRTRGEQYV. CDR3 DNA: TGTGCCAGCAGTGACCGGACACGAGGCGAGCAGTACGTC.

The table lists this clone with a count of one. The CDR3 loop is CASSRKLAHTQYF. The CDR3 DNA sequence: TGTGCCAGCAGCCGCAAACTAGCGCATACGCAGTATTTT. The chain joins TRBV3-1 (or the pseudogene TRBV3-2) to TRBJ2-3, with 7 bases aligning to TRBD2. V was clipped by 4 bases and J by 7 bases; unmatched bases: 5. The CDR3 consists of 13 residues. Germline CDR1 reads LGHDT; CDR2 reads YNNKEL (reference sequence).

The rearrangement links TRBV5-1 to TRBJ2-3; D is unresolved. Germline V gene lookup returns CDR1 SGHRS and CDR2 YFSETQ. The V gene lost 0 bases and the J gene lost 2 bases, with 10 bases spanning the gap. The CDR3 is 15 amino acids. The CDR3 DNA sequence: TGCGCCAGCAGCTTGGTGGCCCCACCCACAGATACGCAGTATTTT. Protein: CASSLVAPPTDTQYF. The full variable domain, with the rest looked up from reference TRBV5-1 and TRBJ2-3, is KAGVTQTPRYLIKTRGQQVTLSCSPISGHRSVSWYQQTPGQGLQFLFEYFSETQRNKGNFPGRFSGRQFSNSRSEMNVSTLELGDSALYLCASSLVAPPTDTQYFGPGTRLTVL.

The rearrangement uses TRBV10-1 and TRBJ2-5, with 9 positions matching TRBD1. CDR1 is WNHNN, CDR2 SYGVQD, per germline (reference sequence). There are 14 residues in the CDR3. V trimming: 6 bases; J trimming: 3 bases; junction bases outside the gene matches: 5. The CDR3 DNA is TGCGCCAGCAGCGGGACAGGGCGGGAAGAGACCCAGTACTTC. Translation: CASSGTGREETQYF.

In the case of this clone: Other DNA sequences in this sample translate to the same CDR3. CDR3 nucleotide sequence: TGTGCCAGTAGTATCAGCGGACTAGCGGGGGGCCCAGAGACCCAGTACTTC. Amino acid sequence: CASSISGLAGGPETQYF. The chain carries TRBV19 and TRBJ2-5; TRBD2 matches 14 bases. Trimming cost V 3 bases and J 4 bases; bases outside gene matches: 7. Germline loops: CDR1 LNHDA, CDR2 SQIVND (reference sequence). The length of the CDR3 is 17 residues.

Ten or more counts support this clone. The V call is TRBV3-1 (or the pseudogene TRBV3-2), the J call TRBJ2-1, with 7 positions matching TRBD1. The CDR3 consists of 17 residues. V trimming: 4 bases; J trimming: 2 bases; junction bases outside the gene matches: 11. Germline assignment: CDR1 LGHDT and CDR2 YNNKEL (reference sequence). CDR3 sequence reads: CASSPRDRDMTYNEQFF. The CDR3 DNA sequence: TGTGCCAGCAGCCCACGTGACAGGGATATGACCTACAATGAGCAGTTCTTC.

The rearrangement links TRBV2 to TRBJ2-5, with TRBD2 matching over 7 bases. This CDR3 has 14 residues. V shed 1 base and J 5 bases; nucleotides not matched to a gene: 4. CDR1 is SNHLY and CDR2 is FYNNEI in the germline V gene. CDR3 sequence (DNA): TGTGCCAGCAGTGAAGGGGGGGGATATGAGACCCAGTACTTC. This translates into CASSEGGGYETQYF. Drawing the rest from reference TRBV2 and TRBJ2-5, the complete variable domain is EPEVTQTPSHQVTQMGQEVILRCVPISNHLYFYWYRQILGQKVEFLVSFYNNEISEKSEIFDDQFSVERPDGSNFTLKIRSTKLEDSAMYFCASSEGGGYETQYFGPGTRLLVL.

This sequence joins TRBV19 and TRBJ1-1; D might be TRBD1 (6 bases). The CDR3 consists of 15 residues. Trimming pared 8 bases from V and 2 bases from J, leaving 18 bases between. Germline CDR1 reads LNHDA; CDR2 reads SQIVND (reference sequence). CDR3 amino acids: CASGPFGGLNTEAFF. In DNA form, the CDR3 reads TGTGCCAGTGGACCATTCGGGGGGCTTAACACTGAAGCTTTCTTT.

The CDR3 DNA sequence: TGCGCCAGCAGCTTGTCGGCTAGCGGGGAAGAGACCCAGTACTTC. Encoded protein: CASSLSASGEETQYF. The chain recombines TRBV5-1 with TRBJ2-5, with 9 positions matching TRBD2. The CDR3 extends over 15 amino acids. Germline V lookup: CDR1 SGHRS, CDR2 YFSETQ. The trim removed 1 base at V and 3 bases at J, leaving 4 bases unmatched.

This chain connects TRBV5-6 to TRBJ2-5; TRBD2 aligns across 7 bases. The germline V gene encodes CDR1 SGHDT and CDR2 YYEEEE. V lost 5 bases and J lost 5; bases outside the gene matches: 12. CDR3 length: 15 amino acids. The CDR3 DNA is TGTGCCAGCAGTCCGGAGCGGGGAGAGAGGGAGACCCAGTACTTC. Encoded protein: CASSPERGERETQYF.

This clone was picked up one time. This chain links TRBV7-9 with TRBJ1-2; 10 bases fit TRBD1. Germline trimming cut 4 bases from V and 5 bases from J; bases unmatched to any gene: 13. The length of the CDR3 is 17 residues. The germline V gene has CDR1 SEHNR and CDR2 FQNEAQ (reference sequence). In DNA form, the CDR3 reads TGTGCCAGCAGCTCGCCCCCGGGGACAGGGGCAGTTTATGGCTACACCTTC. Amino acid sequence: CASSSPPGTGAVYGYTF.